The TCR beta chain described here comes from a study of OX40 agonist ivuxolimab in advanced cancers. This clone was counted a single time. Method: immunoSEQ multiplex PCR; TCRdb's copy keeps in-frame clones and lacks some. The sample consists of tens of thousands of clones, about four fifths of them appearing once. CDR1 SGHNT and CDR2 YYREEE come from the germline V gene (reference sequence). The CDR3 loop spans 14 amino acids. J lost 9 bases, V lost 3 bases, and 9 bases had no gene match. The material was CD4+ or CD8+ T cells sorted from blood, obtained in a trial of the OX40 agonist ivuxolimab. The chain has TRBV5-4 and TRBJ2-1, with 7 positions matching TRBD1. The sequence was obtained from an adult with an advanced solid tumor such as melanoma, head and neck, liver or kidney cancer. DNA for the CDR3: TGTGCCAGCAGCTCCGACAGGGTTGTTACTGAGCAGTTCTTC. As protein: CASSSDRVVTEQFF.